This T cell receptor beta chain originates from a study of radiation and T cells in renal cell carcinoma. The repertoire was sequenced with immunoSEQ multiplex PCR; TCRdb's copy has only in-frame clones and lacks some. The repertoire consists of some 120,000 clones, with approximately 90% occurring once and the leading ten covering almost 6%. Time point reported: blood 2 weeks post-SBRT. Treatment indicated: 15 Gy SBRT to primary tumor, nephrectomy 4 weeks later. Specimen: blood, collected from a patient whose treatment included radiotherapy and nephrectomy. The clonotype originates from a woman in her seventies with renal cell carcinoma.

CDR3 in amino acids: CASSSTTLYGYTF. CDR3 bases: TGTGCCAGTAGCAGCACGACCCTATATGGCTACACCTTC. The chain couples TRBV28 to TRBJ1-2; D unclear. The CDR3 extends over 13 amino acids. Trimming took off 9 bases at V and 5 bases at J, with 16 bases between the two ends. Germline V lookup: CDR1 MDHEN, CDR2 SYDVKM.